This TCR beta chain was profiled in a study of T cell changes during pregnancy in multiple sclerosis (dated by TCRdb to the late 2010s). Concerning the study at large: The study looked at changes in the T cell repertoire across pregnancy in women with multiple sclerosis.

Library method: the immunoSEQ multiplex PCR assay. The clones in this table, taken by TCRdb from immuneACCESS, are in-frame only. Not every clone is retained; where verified, under half of the shortfall comes from an unresolved V gene, and the cause of the rest is unknown. Here the sample has about 38,000 clones; 80% to 95% occur a single time. 0.35% to 0.45% of the sample comes from the top ten. Notes on this clone: Its cognate antigen has yet to be identified. Qualities for individual bases were not recorded, and no much larger clone is one base off.

The CDR3 measures 15 amino acids from cysteine to phenylalanine. Of all the DNA, just the CDR3 is kept, 45 bases in frame from base 1. Deletion took 0 bases off V and 2 bases off J, with a span of 11 bases between the germline ends. The germline V gene provides CDR1 SGHRS and CDR2 YFSETQ. The sequenced sample was CD4+ T cells from peripheral blood mononuclear cells, obtained after pregnancy. This clonotype was sampled from a female donor in good health, enrolled as a control in a pregnancy study. The sequence joins TRBV5-1 to TRBJ1-2, with the D gene not clear enough to name. The nucleotide sequence is TGCGCCAGCAGCTTGGATGCAGGAATAAACTATGGCTACACCTTC. Translated, it reads CASSLDAGINYGYTF.